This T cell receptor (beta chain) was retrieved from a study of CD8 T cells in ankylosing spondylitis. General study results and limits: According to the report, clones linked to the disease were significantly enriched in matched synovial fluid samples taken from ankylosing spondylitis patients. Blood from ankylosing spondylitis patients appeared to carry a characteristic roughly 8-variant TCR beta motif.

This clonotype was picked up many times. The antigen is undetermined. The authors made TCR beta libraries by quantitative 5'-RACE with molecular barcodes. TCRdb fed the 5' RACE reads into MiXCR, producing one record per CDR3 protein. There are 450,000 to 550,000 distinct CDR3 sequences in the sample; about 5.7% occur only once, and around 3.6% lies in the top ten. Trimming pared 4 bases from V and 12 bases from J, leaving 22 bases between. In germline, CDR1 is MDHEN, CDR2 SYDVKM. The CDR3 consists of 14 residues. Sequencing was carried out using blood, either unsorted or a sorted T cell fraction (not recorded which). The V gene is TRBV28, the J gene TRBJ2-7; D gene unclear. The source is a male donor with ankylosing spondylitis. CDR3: CASSSLDLPRSTYF. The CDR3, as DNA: TGTGCCAGCAGTTCTCTGGACCTCCCGCGCTCGACGTACTTC.